This TCR beta chain was recorded in a study of T cell changes during pregnancy in multiple sclerosis. Assay: immunoSEQ multiplex PCR; the TCRdb copy retains only in-frame clones and omits some. The table records about 97,000 clones, just over 90% of them present only once. Trimming stripped 0 bases from V and 6 bases from J, with 18 bases between. CDR1 is SGDLS and CDR2 is YYNGEE in the germline V gene. The CDR3 contains 16 residues. The rearrangement links TRBV9 to TRBJ1-1; tentative D call: TRBD1 (6 bases). Source: peripheral blood, taken in the second trimester of pregnancy. The receptor was isolated from a female donor in good health, enrolled as a control in a pregnancy study. CDR3 DNA: TGTGCCAGCAGCGTAGCTCCAGGGGTTTATAAAGCTGAAGCTTTCTTT. Translation: CASSVAPGVYKAEAFF.